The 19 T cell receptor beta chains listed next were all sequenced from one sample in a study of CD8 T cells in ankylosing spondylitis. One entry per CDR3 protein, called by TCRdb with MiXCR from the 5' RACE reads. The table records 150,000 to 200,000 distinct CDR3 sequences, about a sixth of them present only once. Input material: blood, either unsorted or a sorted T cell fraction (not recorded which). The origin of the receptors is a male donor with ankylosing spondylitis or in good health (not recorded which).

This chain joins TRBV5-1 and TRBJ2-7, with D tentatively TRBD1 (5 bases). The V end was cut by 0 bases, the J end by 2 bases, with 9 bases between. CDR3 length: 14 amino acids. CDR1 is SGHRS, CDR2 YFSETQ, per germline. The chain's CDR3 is CASSLGTSTYEQYF. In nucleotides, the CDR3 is TGCGCCAGCAGCTTGGGGACATCCACCTACGAGCAGTACTTC.

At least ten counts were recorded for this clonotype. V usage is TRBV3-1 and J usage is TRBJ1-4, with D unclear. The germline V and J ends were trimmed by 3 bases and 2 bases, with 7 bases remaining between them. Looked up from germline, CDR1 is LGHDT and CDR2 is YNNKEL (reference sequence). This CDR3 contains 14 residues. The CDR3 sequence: CASSQMATNEKLFF. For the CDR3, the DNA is TGTGCCAGCAGCCAGATGGCGACTAATGAAAAACTGTTTTTT.

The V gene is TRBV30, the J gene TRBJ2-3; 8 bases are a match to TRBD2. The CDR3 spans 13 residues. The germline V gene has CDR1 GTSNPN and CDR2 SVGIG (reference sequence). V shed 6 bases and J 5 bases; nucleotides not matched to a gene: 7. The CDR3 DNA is TGTGCCTGCTATAGCGGGACAAAAGATACGCAGTATTTT. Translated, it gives CACYSGTKDTQYF.

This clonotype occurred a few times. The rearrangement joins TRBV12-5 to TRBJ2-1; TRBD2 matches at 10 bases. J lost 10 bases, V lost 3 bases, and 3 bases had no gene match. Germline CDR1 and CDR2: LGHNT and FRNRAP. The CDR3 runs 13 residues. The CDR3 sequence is CASGLAGGLEQFF. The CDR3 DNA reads TGTGCTAGTGGTTTAGCGGGAGGGCTGGAGCAGTTCTTC.

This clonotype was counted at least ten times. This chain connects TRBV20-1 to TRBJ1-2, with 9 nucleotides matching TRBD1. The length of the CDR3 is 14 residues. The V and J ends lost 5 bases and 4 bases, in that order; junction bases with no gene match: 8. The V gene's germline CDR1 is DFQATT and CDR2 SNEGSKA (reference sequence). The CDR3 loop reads CSAGDREQIYGYTF. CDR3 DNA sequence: TGCAGTGCTGGGGACAGGGAGCAGATCTATGGCTACACCTTC.

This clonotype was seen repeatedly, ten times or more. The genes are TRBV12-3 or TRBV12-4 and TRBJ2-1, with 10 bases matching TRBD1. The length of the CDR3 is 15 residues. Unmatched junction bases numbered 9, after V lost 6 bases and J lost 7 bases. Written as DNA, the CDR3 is TGTGCCAGCAGCCGGGACAGGGGCCTTCGTAATGAGCAGTTCTTC. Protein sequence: CASSRDRGLRNEQFF.

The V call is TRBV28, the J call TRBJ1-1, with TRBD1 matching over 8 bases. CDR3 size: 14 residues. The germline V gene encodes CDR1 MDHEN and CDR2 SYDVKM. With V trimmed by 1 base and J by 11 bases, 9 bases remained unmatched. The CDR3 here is CASSLYRDRRVAFF. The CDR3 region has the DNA TGTGCCAGCAGTTTATATCGGGACAGGAGGGTCGCTTTCTTT.

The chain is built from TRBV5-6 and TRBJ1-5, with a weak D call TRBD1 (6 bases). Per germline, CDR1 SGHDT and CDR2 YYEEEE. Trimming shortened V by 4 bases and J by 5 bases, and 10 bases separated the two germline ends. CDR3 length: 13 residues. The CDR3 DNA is TGTGCCAGCAGCCTAGGACAGCATCAGCCCCAGCATTTT. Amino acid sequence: CASSLGQHQPQHF.

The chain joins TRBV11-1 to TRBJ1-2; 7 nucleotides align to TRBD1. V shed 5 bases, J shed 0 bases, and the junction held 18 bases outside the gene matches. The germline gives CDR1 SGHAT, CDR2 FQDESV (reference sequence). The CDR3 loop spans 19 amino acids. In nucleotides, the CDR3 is TGTGCCAGCAGCCCGTTCCCCTCGGGACAGCTGATATCTAACTATGGCTACACCTTC. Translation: CASSPFPSGQLISNYGYTF.

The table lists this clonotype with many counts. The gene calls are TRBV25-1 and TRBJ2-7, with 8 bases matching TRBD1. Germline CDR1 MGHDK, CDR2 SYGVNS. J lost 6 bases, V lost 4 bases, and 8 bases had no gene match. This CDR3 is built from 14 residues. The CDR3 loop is CASSVDRGFSEQYF. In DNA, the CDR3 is TGTGCCAGCAGTGTAGACAGGGGCTTCTCCGAGCAGTACTTC.

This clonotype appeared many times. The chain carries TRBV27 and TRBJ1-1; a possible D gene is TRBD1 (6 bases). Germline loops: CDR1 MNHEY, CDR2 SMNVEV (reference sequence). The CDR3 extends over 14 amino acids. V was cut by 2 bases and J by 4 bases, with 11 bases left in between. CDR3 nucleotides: TGTGCCAGCAGTTTAATACAGGGTGGCACTGAAGCTTTCTTT. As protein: CASSLIQGGTEAFF.

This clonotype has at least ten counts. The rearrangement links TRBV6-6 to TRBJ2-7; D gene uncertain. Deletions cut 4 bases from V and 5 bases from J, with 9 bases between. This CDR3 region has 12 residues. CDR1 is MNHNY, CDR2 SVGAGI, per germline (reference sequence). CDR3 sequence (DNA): TGTGCCAGCAGTTCGGATCGTCACGAGCAGTACTTC. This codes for CASSSDRHEQYF.

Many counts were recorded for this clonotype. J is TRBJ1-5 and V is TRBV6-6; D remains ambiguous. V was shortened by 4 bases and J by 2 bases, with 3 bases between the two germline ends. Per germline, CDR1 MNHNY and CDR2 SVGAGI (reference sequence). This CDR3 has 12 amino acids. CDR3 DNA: TGTGCCAGCAGTTGGCGCAATCAGCCCCAGCATTTT. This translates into CASSWRNQPQHF.

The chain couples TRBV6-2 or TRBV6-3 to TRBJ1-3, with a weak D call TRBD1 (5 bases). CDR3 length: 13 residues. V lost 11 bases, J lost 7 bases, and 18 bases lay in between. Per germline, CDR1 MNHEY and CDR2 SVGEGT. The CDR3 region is CAGGTPPGNTIYF. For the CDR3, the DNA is TGTGCCGGAGGGACCCCACCAGGCAACACCATATATTTT.

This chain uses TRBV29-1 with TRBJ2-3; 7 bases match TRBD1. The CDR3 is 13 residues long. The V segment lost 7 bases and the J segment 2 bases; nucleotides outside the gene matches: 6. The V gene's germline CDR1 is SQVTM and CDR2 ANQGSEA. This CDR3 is CSGDSGVTDTQYF. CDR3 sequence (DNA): TGCAGCGGGGACAGTGGTGTCACAGATACGCAGTATTTT.

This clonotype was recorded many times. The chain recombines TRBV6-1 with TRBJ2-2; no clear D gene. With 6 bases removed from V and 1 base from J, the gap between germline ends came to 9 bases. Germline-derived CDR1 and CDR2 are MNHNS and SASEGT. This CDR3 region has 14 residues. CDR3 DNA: TGTGCCAGCAGCCTTTTACGGAACACCGGGGAGCTGTTTTTT. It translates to CASSLLRNTGELFF.

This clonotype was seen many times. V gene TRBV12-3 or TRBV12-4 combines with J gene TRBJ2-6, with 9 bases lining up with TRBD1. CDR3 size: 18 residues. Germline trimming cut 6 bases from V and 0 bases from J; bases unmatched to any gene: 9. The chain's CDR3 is CASSLQGAYSSGANVLTF. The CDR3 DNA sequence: TGTGCCAGCAGCTTACAGGGGGCCTACTCCTCTGGGGCCAACGTCCTGACTTTC.

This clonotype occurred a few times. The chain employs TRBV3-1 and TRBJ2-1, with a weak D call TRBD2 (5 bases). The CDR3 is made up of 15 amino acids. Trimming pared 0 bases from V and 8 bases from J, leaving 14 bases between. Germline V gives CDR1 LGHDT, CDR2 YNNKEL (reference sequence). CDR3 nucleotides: TGTGCCAGCAGCCAAGATATTACTAGATCTGATGAGCAGTTCTTC. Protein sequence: CASSQDITRSDEQFF.

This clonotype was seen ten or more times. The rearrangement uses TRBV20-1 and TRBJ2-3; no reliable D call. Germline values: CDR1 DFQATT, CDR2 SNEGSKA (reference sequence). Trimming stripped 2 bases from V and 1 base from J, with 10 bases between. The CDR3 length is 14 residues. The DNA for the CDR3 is TGCAGTGCTAGAACAATATGGGGCACAGATACGCAGTATTTT. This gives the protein CSARTIWGTDTQYF.